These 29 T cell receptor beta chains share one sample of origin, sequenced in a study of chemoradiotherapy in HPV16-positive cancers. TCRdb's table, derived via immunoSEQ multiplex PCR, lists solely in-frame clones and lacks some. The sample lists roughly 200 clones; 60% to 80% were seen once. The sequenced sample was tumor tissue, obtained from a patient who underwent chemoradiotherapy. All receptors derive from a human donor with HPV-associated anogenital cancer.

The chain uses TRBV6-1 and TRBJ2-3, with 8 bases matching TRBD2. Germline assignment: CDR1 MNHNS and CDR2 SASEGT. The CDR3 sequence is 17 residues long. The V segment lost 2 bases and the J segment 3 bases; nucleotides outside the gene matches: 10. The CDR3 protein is CASSERSGGGWTDTQYF. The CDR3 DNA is TGTGCCAGCAGTGAACGGTCGGGCGGGGGGTGGACAGATACGCAGTATTTT.

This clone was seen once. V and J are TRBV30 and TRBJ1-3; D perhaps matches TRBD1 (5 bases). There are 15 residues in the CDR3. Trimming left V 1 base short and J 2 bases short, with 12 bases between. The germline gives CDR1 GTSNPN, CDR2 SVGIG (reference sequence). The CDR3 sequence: CAWSDSLGAGNTIYF. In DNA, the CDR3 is TGTGCCTGGAGTGATAGTTTAGGGGCTGGAAACACCATATATTTT.

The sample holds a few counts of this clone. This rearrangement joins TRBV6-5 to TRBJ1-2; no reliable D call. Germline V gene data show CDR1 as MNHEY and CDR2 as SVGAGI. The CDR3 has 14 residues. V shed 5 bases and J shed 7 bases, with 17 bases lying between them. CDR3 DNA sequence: TGTGCCAGCAGTCCGCGGACGGGTATGGCTGGCTACACCTTC. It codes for CASSPRTGMAGYTF.

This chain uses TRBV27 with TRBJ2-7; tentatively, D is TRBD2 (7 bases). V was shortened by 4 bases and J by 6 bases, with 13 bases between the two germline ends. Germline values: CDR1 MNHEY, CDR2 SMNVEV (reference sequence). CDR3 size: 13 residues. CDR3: CASSWAGASEQYF. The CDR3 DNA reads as TGTGCCAGCAGTTGGGCGGGGGCCTCCGAGCAGTACTTC.

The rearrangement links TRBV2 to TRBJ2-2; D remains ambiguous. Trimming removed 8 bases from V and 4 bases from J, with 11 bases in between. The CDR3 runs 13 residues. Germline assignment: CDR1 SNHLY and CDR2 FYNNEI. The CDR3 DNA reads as TGTGCCAGCGGGATCGGCAGCACCGGGGAGCTGTTTTTT. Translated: CASGIGSTGELFF.

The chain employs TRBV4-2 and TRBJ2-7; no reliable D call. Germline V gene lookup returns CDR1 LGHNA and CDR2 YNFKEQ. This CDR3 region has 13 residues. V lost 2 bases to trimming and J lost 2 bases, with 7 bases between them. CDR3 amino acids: CASSQPLTYEQYF. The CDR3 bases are TGTGCCAGCAGCCAACCCCTAACCTACGAGCAGTACTTC.

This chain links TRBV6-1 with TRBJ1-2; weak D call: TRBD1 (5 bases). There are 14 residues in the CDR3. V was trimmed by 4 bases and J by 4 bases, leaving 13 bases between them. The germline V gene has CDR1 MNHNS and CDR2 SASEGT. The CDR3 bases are TGTGCCAGCAGTGTAAGGGACCGCGGCTATGGCTACACCTTC. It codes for CASSVRDRGYGYTF.

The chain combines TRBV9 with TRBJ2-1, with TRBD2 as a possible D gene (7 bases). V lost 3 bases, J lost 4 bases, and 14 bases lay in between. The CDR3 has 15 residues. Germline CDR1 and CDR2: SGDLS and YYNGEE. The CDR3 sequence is CASSAGGGGYNEQFF. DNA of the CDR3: TGTGCCAGCAGCGCCGGGGGCGGGGGTTACAATGAGCAGTTCTTC.

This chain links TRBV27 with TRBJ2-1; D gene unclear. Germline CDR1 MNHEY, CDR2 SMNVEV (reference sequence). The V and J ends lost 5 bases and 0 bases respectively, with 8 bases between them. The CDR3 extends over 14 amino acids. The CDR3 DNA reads TGTGCCAGCAGTATAATGAGCTCCTACAATGAGCAGTTCTTC. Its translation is CASSIMSSYNEQFF.

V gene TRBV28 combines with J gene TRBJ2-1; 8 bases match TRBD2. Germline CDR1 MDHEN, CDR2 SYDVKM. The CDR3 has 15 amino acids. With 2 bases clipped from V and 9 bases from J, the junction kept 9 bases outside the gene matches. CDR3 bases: TGTGCCAGCAGTTTAGATAGCGGGGAGTCGGCTGAGCAGTTCTTC. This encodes CASSLDSGESAEQFF.

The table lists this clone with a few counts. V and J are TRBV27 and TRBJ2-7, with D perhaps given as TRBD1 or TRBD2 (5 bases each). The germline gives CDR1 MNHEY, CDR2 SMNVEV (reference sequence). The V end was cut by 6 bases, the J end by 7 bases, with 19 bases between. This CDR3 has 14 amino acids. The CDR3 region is CASSPWGSRGEQYF. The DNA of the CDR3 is TGTGCCAGCAGCCCCTGGGGCTCCCGAGGGGAGCAGTACTTC.

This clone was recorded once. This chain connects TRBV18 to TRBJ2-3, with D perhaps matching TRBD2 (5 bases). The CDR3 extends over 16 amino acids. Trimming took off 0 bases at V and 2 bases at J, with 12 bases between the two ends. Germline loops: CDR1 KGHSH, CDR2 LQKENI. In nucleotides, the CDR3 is TGTGCCAGCTCACCACCATATAGCGCCCACACAGATACGCAGTATTTT. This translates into CASSPPYSAHTDTQYF.

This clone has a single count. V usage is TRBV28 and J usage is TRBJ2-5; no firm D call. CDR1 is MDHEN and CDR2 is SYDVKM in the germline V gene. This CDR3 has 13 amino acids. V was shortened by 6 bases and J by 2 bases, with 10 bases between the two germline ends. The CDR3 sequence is CASRLSLQETQYF. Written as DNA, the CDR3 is TGTGCCAGCAGATTAAGTTTACAAGAGACCCAGTACTTC.

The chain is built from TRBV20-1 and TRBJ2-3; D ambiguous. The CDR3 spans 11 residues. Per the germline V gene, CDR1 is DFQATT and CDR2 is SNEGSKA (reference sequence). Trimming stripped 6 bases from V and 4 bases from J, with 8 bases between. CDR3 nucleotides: TGCAGTGCAACCCCTTCAGATACGCAGTATTTT. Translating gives CSATPSDTQYF.

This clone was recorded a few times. The CDR3 loop reads CASSPDRANYGYTF. The CDR3 region has the DNA TGTGCCAGCAGCCCCGACAGGGCTAACTATGGCTACACCTTC. The V gene is TRBV11-2, the J gene TRBJ1-2; 7 positions match TRBD1. CDR1 and CDR2 (germline): SGHAT, FQNNGV. V shed 5 bases, J shed 0 bases, and the junction held 3 bases outside the gene matches. The length of the CDR3 is 14 residues.

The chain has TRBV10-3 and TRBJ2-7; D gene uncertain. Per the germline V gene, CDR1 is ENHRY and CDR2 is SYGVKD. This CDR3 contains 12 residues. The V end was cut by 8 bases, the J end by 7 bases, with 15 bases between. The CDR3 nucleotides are TGTGCCATCGGCCACAGAGGTTCAGAGCAGTACTTC. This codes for CAIGHRGSEQYF.

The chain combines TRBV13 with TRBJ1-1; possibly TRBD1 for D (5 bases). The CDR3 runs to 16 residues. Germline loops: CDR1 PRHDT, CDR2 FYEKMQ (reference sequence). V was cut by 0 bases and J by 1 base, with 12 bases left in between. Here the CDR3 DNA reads TGTGCCAGCAGCTTAGGAGAGGGGAACTCGAACACTGAAGCTTTCTTT. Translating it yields CASSLGEGNSNTEAFF.

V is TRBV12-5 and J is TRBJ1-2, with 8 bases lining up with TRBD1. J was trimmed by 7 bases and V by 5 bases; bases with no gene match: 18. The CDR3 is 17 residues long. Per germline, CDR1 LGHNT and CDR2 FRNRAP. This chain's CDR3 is CASGPSPPTGVGGGYTF. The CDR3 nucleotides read TGTGCTAGTGGTCCCTCCCCCCCGACAGGGGTGGGAGGTGGCTACACCTTC.

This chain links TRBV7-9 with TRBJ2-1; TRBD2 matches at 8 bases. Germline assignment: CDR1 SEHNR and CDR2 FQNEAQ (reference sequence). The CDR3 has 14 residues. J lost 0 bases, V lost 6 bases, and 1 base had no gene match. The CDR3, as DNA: TGTGCCAGCAGGCTAGCGGGCTCCTACAATGAGCAGTTCTTC. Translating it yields CASRLAGSYNEQFF.

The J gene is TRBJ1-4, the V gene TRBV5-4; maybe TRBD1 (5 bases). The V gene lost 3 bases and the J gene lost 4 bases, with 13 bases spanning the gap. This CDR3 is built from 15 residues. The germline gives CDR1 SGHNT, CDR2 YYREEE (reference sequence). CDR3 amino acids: CASSSGGEFNEKLFF. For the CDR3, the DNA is TGTGCCAGCAGCTCGGGAGGGGAGTTTAATGAAAAACTGTTTTTT.

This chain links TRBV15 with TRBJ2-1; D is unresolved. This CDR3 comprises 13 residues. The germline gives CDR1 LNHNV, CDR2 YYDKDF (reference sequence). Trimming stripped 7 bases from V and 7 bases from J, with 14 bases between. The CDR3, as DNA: TGTGCCACCACCAAGGGCTACCCAAATGAGCAGTTCTTC. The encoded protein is CATTKGYPNEQFF.

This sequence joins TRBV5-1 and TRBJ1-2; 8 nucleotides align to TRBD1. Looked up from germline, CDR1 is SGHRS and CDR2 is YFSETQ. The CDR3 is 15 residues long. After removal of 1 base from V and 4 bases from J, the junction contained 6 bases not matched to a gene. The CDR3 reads CASSLLGQAIYGYTF. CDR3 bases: TGCGCCAGCAGCTTGCTGGGACAGGCGATCTATGGCTACACCTTC.

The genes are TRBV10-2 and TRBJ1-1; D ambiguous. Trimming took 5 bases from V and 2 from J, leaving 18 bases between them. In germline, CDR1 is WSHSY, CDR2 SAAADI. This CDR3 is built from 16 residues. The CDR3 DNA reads TGCGCCAGCAGTAAAAATATGGAAGGACCTAACACTGAAGCTTTCTTT. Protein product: CASSKNMEGPNTEAFF.

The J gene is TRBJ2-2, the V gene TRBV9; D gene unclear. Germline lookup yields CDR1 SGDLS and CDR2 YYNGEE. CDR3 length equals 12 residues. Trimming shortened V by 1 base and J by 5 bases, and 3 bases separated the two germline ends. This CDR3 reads CASSVRTGELFF. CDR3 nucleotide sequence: TGTGCCAGCAGCGTACGTACCGGGGAGCTGTTTTTT.

CDR3 amino acids: CASSEDPGLISGANVLTF. The CDR3 bases are TGTGCCAGCAGTGAAGACCCGGGACTCATCTCTGGGGCCAACGTCCTGACTTTC. This chain connects TRBV6-1 to TRBJ2-6, with D perhaps matching TRBD2 (6 bases). CDR3 length equals 18 residues. Trimming shortened V by 1 base and J by 0 bases, and 13 bases separated the two germline ends. Germline V gene lookup returns CDR1 MNHNS and CDR2 SASEGT.

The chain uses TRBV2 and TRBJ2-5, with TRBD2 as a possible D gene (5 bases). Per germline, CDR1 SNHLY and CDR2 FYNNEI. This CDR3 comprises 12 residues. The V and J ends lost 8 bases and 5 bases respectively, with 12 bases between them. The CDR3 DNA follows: TGTGCCAGCGGGGAGACACTGGAGACCCAGTACTTC. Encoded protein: CASGETLETQYF.

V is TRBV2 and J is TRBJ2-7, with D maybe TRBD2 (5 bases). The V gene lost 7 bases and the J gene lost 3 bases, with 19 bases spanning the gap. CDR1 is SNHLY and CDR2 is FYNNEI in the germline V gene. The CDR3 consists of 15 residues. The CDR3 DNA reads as TGTGCCAGCACCCTCCCCCGAGTAGGGAGCTACGAGCAGTACTTC. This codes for CASTLPRVGSYEQYF.

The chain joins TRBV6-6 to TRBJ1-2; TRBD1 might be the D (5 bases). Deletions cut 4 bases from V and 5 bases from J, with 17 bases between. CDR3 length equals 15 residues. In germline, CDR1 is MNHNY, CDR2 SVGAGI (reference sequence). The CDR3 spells CASSFQGRANYGYTF. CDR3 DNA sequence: TGTGCCAGCAGTTTCCAGGGCAGGGCGAATTATGGCTACACCTTC.

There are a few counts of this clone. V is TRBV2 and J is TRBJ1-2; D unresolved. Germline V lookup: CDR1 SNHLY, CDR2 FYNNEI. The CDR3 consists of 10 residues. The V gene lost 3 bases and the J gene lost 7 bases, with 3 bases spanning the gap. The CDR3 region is CASSDTGYTF. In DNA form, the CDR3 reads TGTGCCAGCAGTGACACTGGCTACACCTTC.